These 30 T cell receptor beta chains were all obtained from the same sample, sequenced in a study of blood T cells in healthy people across ages. Then a second PCR, running about 7 to 11 cycles, was carried out with a sample-barcoded 5' primer and a J-beta primer mix. TCRdb passed the 5' RACE reads through MiXCR, listing each CDR3 protein once. Altogether around 1,900,000 distinct CDR3 sequences are present, around 40% being singletons, with the ten largest covering approximately 22%. Input material: blood. These receptors all come from a human donor in good health.

The chain joins TRBV2 to TRBJ1-2, with unresolved D. The CDR3 has 12 residues. Germline values: CDR1 SNHLY, CDR2 FYNNEI. V lost 8 bases and J 0 bases, leaving 7 bases between the germline ends. The CDR3: CASLVTNYGYTF. Written as DNA, the CDR3 is TGTGCCAGCTTGGTCACTAACTATGGCTACACCTTC.

Concerning this clonotype: One end of the junction varies from germline; a read error may be responsible. The rearrangement joins TRBV6-2 or TRBV6-3 to TRBJ1-6; TRBD1 is a possible D gene (5 bases). Germline CDR1 and CDR2: MNHEY and SVGEGT. The CDR3 extends over 14 amino acids. CDR3 in DNA: TGTGCCAGCAGTTACCGACAGTTCAATTTACCCCTCCACTTT. Translation: CASSYRQFNLPLHF.

The chain combines TRBV28 with TRBJ2-7, with 7 nucleotides matching TRBD2. Germline V CDR1 and CDR2: MDHEN, SYDVKM. The CDR3 loop spans 16 amino acids. The CDR3 region is CVSPPSRGGSSYEQYF. In DNA, the CDR3 is TGTGTTAGCCCCCCCTCTCGCGGGGGAAGCTCCTACGAGCAGTACTTC.

The rearrangement links TRBV15 to TRBJ2-1; TRBD2 matches 10 bases. Germline V gene sequence: CDR1 LNHNV, CDR2 YYDKDF (reference sequence). This CDR3 region has 14 residues. Trimming removed 3 bases from V and 10 bases from J; junction bases left unmatched: 6. The DNA of the CDR3 is TGTGCCACCAGCAGTATTAGCGGGGGGACCGAGCAGTTCTTC. This encodes CATSSISGGTEQFF.

The chain carries TRBV11-3 and TRBJ2-3; D possibly corresponds to TRBD1 (5 bases). The CDR3 length is 15 residues. Looked up from germline, CDR1 is SGHNT and CDR2 is YENEEA. The ends were cut back, 8 bases at V and 1 base at J, with 16 bases in the middle. CDR3 loop: CASRQGNVGTDTQYF. The CDR3 nucleotides are TGTGCCAGCCGCCAGGGCAACGTGGGCACAGATACGCAGTATTTT. Combining the CDR3 with reference TRBV11-3 and TRBJ2-3 gives the whole variable domain EAGVVQSPRYKIIEKKQPVAFWCNPISGHNTLYWYLQNLGQGPELLIRYENEEAVDDSQLPKDRFSAERLKGVDSTLKIQPAELGDSAVYLCASRQGNVGTDTQYFGPGTRLTVL.

This clonotype has more than one count but fewer than ten. In DNA, the CDR3 is TGTGCCAGCAGTTTAAGACAAGGGATCAGCTCCTACAATGAGCAGTTCTTC. It translates to CASSLRQGISSYNEQFF. This sequence joins TRBV27 and TRBJ2-1; D gene uncertain. Between the trimmed V and J ends, which lost 2 bases and 0 bases, there was a span of 14 bases. There are 17 residues in the CDR3. Per the germline V gene, CDR1 is MNHEY and CDR2 is SMNVEV (reference sequence).

This clonotype was observed a handful of times. This chain uses TRBV20-1 with TRBJ1-6; TRBD1 is a possible D gene (5 bases). CDR1 and CDR2 from the germline V gene are DFQATT and SNEGSKA (reference sequence). Trimming shortened V by 0 bases and J by 4 bases, and 13 bases separated the two germline ends. This CDR3 is built from 16 residues. The CDR3 bases are TGCAGTGCTAGAGAGAAGTTGACAGTTTATAATTCACCCCTCCACTTT. It is translated as CSAREKLTVYNSPLHF.

This clonotype was counted a few times. V usage is TRBV10-3 and J usage is TRBJ2-3; 9 nucleotides match TRBD2. J was trimmed by 11 bases and V by 6 bases; bases with no gene match: 9. Germline assignment: CDR1 ENHRY and CDR2 SYGVKD. The CDR3 is 13 residues long. In DNA, the CDR3 is TGTGCCATCAGCGAGACATTAGCGGGGGTGCAGTATTTT. Amino acids: CAISETLAGVQYF.

This rearrangement joins TRBV10-3 to TRBJ1-2, with a tentative D call TRBD1 (5 bases). CDR3 length equals 14 residues. Per the germline V gene, CDR1 is ENHRY and CDR2 is SYGVKD. The V and J ends lost 4 bases and 4 bases respectively, with 13 bases between them. CDR3 sequence reads: CAISAGERGYGYTF. In nucleotides, the CDR3 is TGTGCCATCAGTGCCGGGGAGAGGGGCTATGGCTACACCTTC.

The chain's CDR3 is CASSFGETVQYF. The CDR3 DNA reads as TGTGCCAGCAGCTTCGGAGAGACTGTGCAGTATTTT. The V call is TRBV7-3, the J call TRBJ2-3, with D unclear. In germline, CDR1 is SGHTA, CDR2 FQGTGA. Trimming cost V 3 bases and J 11 bases, with 12 bases left between them. The CDR3 covers 12 residues.

This clonotype showed up just a few times. The CDR3 DNA is TGTGCCAGCAGCCCACTCGATCCACAGGGGGATACGCAGTATTTT. Its protein is CASSPLDPQGDTQYF. V gene TRBV7-9 combines with J gene TRBJ2-3; 7 bases line up with TRBD1. The CDR3 is 15 amino acids. Germline V gives CDR1 SEHNR, CDR2 FQNEAQ (reference sequence). V dropped 5 bases and J dropped 6; count of bases not matched to a gene: 11.

Notes on this clonotype: Its ends do not fully match the called genes, so a read error is possible. This chain links TRBV7-2 with TRBJ2-4; no firm D call. This CDR3 has 14 amino acids. Germline values: CDR1 SGHTA, CDR2 FQGNSA. The CDR3 protein is CASSLMQYKNIKYF. DNA of the CDR3: TGTGCCAGCAGCTTAATGCAGTACAAAAACATTAAGTACTTC.

This clonotype was detected once. The chain is built from TRBV7-2 and TRBJ1-1, with D uncertain. The CDR3 runs to 14 residues. Germline V gives CDR1 SGHTA, CDR2 FQGNSA. Trimming took 8 bases from V and 1 from J, leaving 14 bases between them. Here the CDR3 DNA reads TGTGCCAGCGGAAACCGGGTTTCGAACACTGAAGCTTTCTTT. Translated: CASGNRVSNTEAFF.

The gene calls are TRBV20-1 and TRBJ2-1, with 14 bases fitting TRBD2. CDR1 is DFQATT, CDR2 SNEGSKA, per germline (reference sequence). The junction had 4 bases not matched to a gene; V was cut back by 6 bases and J by 3 bases. The CDR3 consists of 15 residues. The CDR3 nucleotides read TGCAGTGCCCCGGGACTAGCGGGGGTCTACAATGAGCAGTTCTTC. It is translated as CSAPGLAGVYNEQFF.

The V call is TRBV28, the J call TRBJ2-7; 12 bases map to TRBD2. The CDR3 contains 15 residues. The ends lost 6 bases at V and 4 bases at J; junction bases unmatched: 7. CDR1 and CDR2 (germline): MDHEN, SYDVKM. CDR3: CASSMRLAGVYEQYF. CDR3 bases: TGTGCCAGCAGCATGAGACTAGCGGGGGTGTACGAGCAGTACTTC.

The rearrangement links TRBV7-2 to TRBJ2-3; 11 bases agree with TRBD2. The junction had 7 bases not matched to a gene; V was cut back by 4 bases and J by 10 bases. This CDR3 is 14 amino acids long. Germline V gene lookup returns CDR1 SGHTA and CDR2 FQGNSA. DNA for the CDR3: TGTGCCAGCAGCTCCTTTAGCGGGGGGGCACCGCAGTATTTT. It codes for CASSSFSGGAPQYF.

The chain couples TRBV18 to TRBJ1-2, with 7 bases aligning to TRBD1. This CDR3 has 13 amino acids. V lost 10 bases and J lost 4; bases outside the gene matches: 9. Germline assignment: CDR1 KGHSH and CDR2 LQKENI. The CDR3, as DNA: TGTGCCAACTCGTCCTCAGGGGGCTATGGCTACACCTTC. It codes for CANSSSGGYGYTF.

This chain connects TRBV9 to TRBJ1-2, with 9 bases that match TRBD1. Germline values: CDR1 SGDLS, CDR2 YYNGEE. Trimming at V came to 5 bases and at J to 3 bases, leaving 5 bases not matched to a gene. The CDR3 covers 14 residues. CDR3 residues: CASREGQGYYGYTF. The CDR3 DNA reads TGTGCCAGCAGAGAGGGACAGGGTTACTATGGCTACACCTTC. The full variable domain, rest sourced from reference TRBV9 and TRBJ1-2, is DSGVTQTPKHLITATGQRVTLRCSPRSGDLSVYWYQQSLDQGLQFLIQYYNGEERAKGNILERFSAQQFPDLHSELNLSSLELGDSALYFCASREGQGYYGYTFGSGTRLTVV.

This clonotype has a handful of counts. The rearrangement joins TRBV12-3 or TRBV12-4 to TRBJ1-5, with 7 nucleotides matching TRBD1. Trimming at V came to 6 bases and at J to 5 bases, leaving 7 bases not matched to a gene. CDR3 length equals 14 residues. This CDR3 is CASRRDSGDQPQHF. CDR3 coding DNA: TGTGCCAGCAGAAGGGACAGCGGGGATCAGCCCCAGCATTTT.

The chain is built from TRBV4-3 and TRBJ2-5; D is ambiguous. The CDR3 extends over 13 amino acids. V was clipped by 4 bases and J by 4 bases, with 10 bases between them. Germline loops: CDR1 LGHNA, CDR2 YSLEER. The CDR3 DNA follows: TGCGCCAGCAGCCGGTCGGTCAGAGAGACCCAGTACTTC. Amino acids: CASSRSVRETQYF.

The chain recombines TRBV7-9 with TRBJ1-2; no clear D gene. Trimming left V 5 bases short and J 5 bases short, with 12 bases between. The germline V gene has CDR1 SEHNR and CDR2 FQNEAQ (reference sequence). CDR3 size: 13 residues. CDR3 loop: CASSHGPGYGYTF. The CDR3, as DNA: TGTGCCAGCAGCCACGGGCCCGGGTATGGCTACACCTTC.

In DNA, the CDR3 is TGTGCCAGCAGCTTAAATCAGCTAGCGGAGACCCAGTACTTC. This gives the protein CASSLNQLAETQYF. The V call is TRBV7-2, the J call TRBJ2-5, with a tentative D call TRBD2 (6 bases). Trimming pared 2 bases from V and 5 bases from J, leaving 12 bases between. The CDR3 length is 14 residues. In germline, CDR1 is SGHTA, CDR2 FQGNSA.

This clonotype has a handful of counts. This chain links TRBV7-6 with TRBJ2-7; 8 bases match TRBD2. Germline-derived CDR1 and CDR2 are SGHVS and FNYEAQ. This CDR3 comprises 15 residues. The V gene end was trimmed by 5 bases and the J gene end by 1 base; junction bases not matched to a gene: 7. The CDR3 sequence: CASSVLAVPSYEQYF. CDR3 DNA: TGTGCCAGCAGCGTACTAGCGGTACCTTCCTACGAGCAGTACTTC.

This clonotype was picked up one time. The chain recombines TRBV7-9 with TRBJ2-3, with D maybe TRBD2 (5 bases). The CDR3 has 16 residues. V was pared by 2 bases and J by 0 bases, with 12 bases between. The germline gives CDR1 SEHNR, CDR2 FQNEAQ (reference sequence). The CDR3 DNA reads TGTGCCAGCAGCTTACTAGGTAGGAGGAGCACAGATACGCAGTATTTT. This translates into CASSLLGRRSTDTQYF.

This clonotype has more than one count but fewer than ten. V gene TRBV4-2 combines with J gene TRBJ1-2; D perhaps matches TRBD1 (5 bases). Deletions cut 1 base from V and 1 base from J, with 10 bases between. The CDR3 has 15 residues. CDR1 and CDR2 (germline): LGHNA, YNFKEQ. CDR3 loop: CASSQVTDYNYGYTF. The CDR3 DNA follows: TGTGCCAGCAGCCAAGTGACAGATTATAACTATGGCTACACCTTC.

This rearrangement joins TRBV7-9 to TRBJ1-5; D may be TRBD1 (6 bases). V was shortened by 2 bases and J by 7 bases, with 12 bases between the two germline ends. CDR1 and CDR2 (germline): SEHNR, FQNEAQ (reference sequence). This CDR3 region has 14 residues. The CDR3 spells CASSLNGRGQPQHF. CDR3 bases: TGTGCCAGCAGCTTAAACGGTAGGGGGCAGCCCCAGCATTTT.

The chain employs TRBV28 and TRBJ2-7; D remains unclear. Looked up from germline, CDR1 is MDHEN and CDR2 is SYDVKM. V lost 6 bases and J 1 base, leaving 10 bases between the germline ends. The CDR3 runs 13 residues. In DNA, the CDR3 is TGTGCCAGCAGATACAGAGATTCCTACGAGCAGTACTTC. As protein: CASRYRDSYEQYF. Supplemented by reference TRBV28 and TRBJ2-7, the full variable domain reads DVKVTQSSRYLVKRTGEKVFLECVQDMDHENMFWYRQDPGLGLRLIYFSYDVKMKEKGDIPEGYSVSREKKERFSLILESASTNQTSMYLCASRYRDSYEQYFGPGTRLTVT.

The chain combines TRBV2 with TRBJ1-1; weak D call: TRBD1 (5 bases). CDR3 size: 13 residues. The germline V and J ends were trimmed by 7 bases and 6 bases, with 15 bases remaining between them. Germline V gives CDR1 SNHLY, CDR2 FYNNEI. DNA for the CDR3: TGTGCCAGCACTCACCCGGACAATCCTGAAGCTTTCTTT. It codes for CASTHPDNPEAFF.

The chain has TRBV20-1 and TRBJ1-2; 10 nucleotides line up with TRBD1. The germline V gene has CDR1 DFQATT and CDR2 SNEGSKA (reference sequence). With V trimmed by 7 bases and J by 7 bases, 6 bases remained unmatched. CDR3 length: 12 residues. The CDR3 reads CSGDRGLSGYTF. The CDR3 DNA is TGCAGTGGAGACAGGGGGCTGAGTGGCTACACCTTC.

This clonotype was recorded at least ten times. J is TRBJ1-2 and V is TRBV29-1; possible D gene TRBD1, 5 bases. The V gene's germline CDR1 is SQVTM and CDR2 ANQGSEA. Deletions cut 3 bases from V and 1 base from J, with 15 bases between. The CDR3 runs to 15 residues. CDR3 protein: CSVDSIGTFNYGYTF. For the CDR3, the DNA is TGCAGCGTTGATAGCATCGGGACGTTTAACTATGGCTACACCTTC.